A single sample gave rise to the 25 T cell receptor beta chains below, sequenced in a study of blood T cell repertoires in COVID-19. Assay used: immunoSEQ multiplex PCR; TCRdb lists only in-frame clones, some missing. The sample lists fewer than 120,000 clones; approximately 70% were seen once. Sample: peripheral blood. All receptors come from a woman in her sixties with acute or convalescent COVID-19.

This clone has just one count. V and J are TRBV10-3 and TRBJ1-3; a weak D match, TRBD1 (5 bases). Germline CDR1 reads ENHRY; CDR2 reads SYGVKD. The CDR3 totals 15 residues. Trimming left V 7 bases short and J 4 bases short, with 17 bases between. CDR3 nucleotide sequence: TGTGCCATCACTCAGGGACTCGTCGGAGGAAACACCATATATTTT. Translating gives CAITQGLVGGNTIYF.

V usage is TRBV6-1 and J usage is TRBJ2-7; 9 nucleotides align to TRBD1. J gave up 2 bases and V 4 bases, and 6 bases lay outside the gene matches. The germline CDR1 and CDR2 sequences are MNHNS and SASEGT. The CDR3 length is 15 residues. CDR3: CASSVGTGITYEQYF. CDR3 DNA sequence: TGTGCCAGCAGTGTCGGGACAGGGATTACCTACGAGCAGTACTTC.

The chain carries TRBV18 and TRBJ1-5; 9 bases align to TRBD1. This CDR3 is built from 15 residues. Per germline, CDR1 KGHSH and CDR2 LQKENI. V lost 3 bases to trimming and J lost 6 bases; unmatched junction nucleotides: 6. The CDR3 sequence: CASSPGQGGFQPQHF. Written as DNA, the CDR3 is TGTGCCAGCTCACCGGGACAGGGAGGATTTCAGCCCCAGCATTTT.

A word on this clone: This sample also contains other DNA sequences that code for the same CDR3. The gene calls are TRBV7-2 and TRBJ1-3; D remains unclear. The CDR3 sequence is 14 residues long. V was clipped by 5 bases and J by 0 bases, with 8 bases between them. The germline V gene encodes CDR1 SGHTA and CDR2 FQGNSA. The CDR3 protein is CASSPGFSGNTIYF. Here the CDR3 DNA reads TGTGCCAGCAGCCCGGGGTTCTCTGGAAACACCATATATTTT.

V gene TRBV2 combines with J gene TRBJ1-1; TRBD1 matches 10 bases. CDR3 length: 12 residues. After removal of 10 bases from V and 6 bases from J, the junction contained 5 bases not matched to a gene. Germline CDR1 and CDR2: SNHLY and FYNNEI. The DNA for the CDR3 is TGTGCCATCAGGGACAGGGGTTCTGAAGCTTTCTTT. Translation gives CAIRDRGSEAFF.

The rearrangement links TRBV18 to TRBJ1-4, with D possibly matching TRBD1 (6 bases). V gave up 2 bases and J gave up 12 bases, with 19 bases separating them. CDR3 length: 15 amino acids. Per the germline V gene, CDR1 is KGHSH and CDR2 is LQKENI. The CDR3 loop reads CASSPERTLQGQLFF. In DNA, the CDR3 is TGTGCCAGCTCACCAGAAAGAACGTTGCAGGGGCAACTGTTTTTT.

The CDR3, as DNA: TGTGCCTGGAGTGTCTACAGGGGTTACGAGCAGTACTTC. Protein: CAWSVYRGYEQYF. The V gene is TRBV30, the J gene TRBJ2-7; TRBD1 agrees at 7 bases. This CDR3 is 13 amino acids long. The J segment lost 4 bases and the V segment lost 0 bases, leaving 3 bases of the junction unmatched. Germline-derived CDR1 and CDR2 are GTSNPN and SVGIG (reference sequence).

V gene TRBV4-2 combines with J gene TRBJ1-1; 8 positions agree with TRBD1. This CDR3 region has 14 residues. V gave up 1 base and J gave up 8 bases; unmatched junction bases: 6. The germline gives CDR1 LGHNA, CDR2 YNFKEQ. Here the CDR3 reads CASSQAEWTGEAFF. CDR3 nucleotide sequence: TGTGCCAGCAGCCAAGCCGAATGGACAGGGGAAGCTTTCTTT.

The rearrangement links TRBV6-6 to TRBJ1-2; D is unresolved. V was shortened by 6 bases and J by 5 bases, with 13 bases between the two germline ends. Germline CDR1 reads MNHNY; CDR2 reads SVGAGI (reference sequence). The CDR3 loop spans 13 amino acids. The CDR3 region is CASSADQRYGYTF. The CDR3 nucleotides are TGTGCCAGCAGCGCGGACCAGCGGTATGGCTACACCTTC.

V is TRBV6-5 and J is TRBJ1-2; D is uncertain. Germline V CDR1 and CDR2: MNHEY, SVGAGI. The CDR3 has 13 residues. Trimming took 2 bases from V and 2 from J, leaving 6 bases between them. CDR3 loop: CASSYDGNYGYTF. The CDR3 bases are TGTGCCAGCAGTTACGACGGGAACTATGGCTACACCTTC.

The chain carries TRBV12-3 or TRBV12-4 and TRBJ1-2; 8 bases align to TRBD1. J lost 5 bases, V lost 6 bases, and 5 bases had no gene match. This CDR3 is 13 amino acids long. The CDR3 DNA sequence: TGTGCCAGCAGCCAGGACAGGGTTTATGGCTACACCTTC. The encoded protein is CASSQDRVYGYTF.

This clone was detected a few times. The CDR3 nucleotides read TGTGCCAGCAGCCTCGGACGGAAAAACAGGGGCCAAGAGACCCAGTACTTC. Its protein is CASSLGRKNRGQETQYF. V is TRBV7-2 and J is TRBJ2-5, with TRBD1 matching over 7 bases. Germline CDR1 and CDR2: SGHTA and FQGNSA. This CDR3 spans 17 amino acids. The trim removed 5 bases at V and 1 base at J, leaving 13 bases unmatched.

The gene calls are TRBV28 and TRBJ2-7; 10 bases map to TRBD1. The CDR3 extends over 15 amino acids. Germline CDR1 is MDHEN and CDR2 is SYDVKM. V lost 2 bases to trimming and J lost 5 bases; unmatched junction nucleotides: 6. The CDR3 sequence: CASSLPTGGVDEQYF. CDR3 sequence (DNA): TGTGCCAGCAGTTTACCGACAGGGGGCGTGGACGAGCAGTACTTC.

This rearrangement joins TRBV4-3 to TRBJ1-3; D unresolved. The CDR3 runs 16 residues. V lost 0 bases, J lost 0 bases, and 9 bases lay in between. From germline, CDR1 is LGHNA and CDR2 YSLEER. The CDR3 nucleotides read TGCGCCAGCAGCCAAGAAAGCGGAAGCTCTGGAAACACCATATATTTT. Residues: CASSQESGSSGNTIYF.

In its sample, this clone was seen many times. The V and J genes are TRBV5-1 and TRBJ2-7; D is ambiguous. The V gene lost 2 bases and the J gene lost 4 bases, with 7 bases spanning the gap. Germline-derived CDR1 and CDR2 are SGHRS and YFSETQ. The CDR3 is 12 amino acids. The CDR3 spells CASSFSSYEQYF. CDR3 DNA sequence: TGCGCCAGCAGCTTCTCCAGTTACGAGCAGTACTTC.

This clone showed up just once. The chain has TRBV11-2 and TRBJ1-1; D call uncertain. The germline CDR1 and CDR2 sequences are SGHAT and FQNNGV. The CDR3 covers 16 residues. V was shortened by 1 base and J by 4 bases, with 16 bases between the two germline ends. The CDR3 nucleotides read TGTGCCAGCAGCTTAGCGGGAGCGGGGTGGAGCACTGAAGCTTTCTTT. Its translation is CASSLAGAGWSTEAFF.

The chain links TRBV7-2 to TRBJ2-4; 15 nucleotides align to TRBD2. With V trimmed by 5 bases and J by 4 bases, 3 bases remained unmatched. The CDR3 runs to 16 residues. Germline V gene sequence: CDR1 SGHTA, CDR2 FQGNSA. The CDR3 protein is CASSHGTSGGKNIQYF. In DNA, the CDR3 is TGTGCCAGCAGCCACGGGACTAGCGGGGGGAAAAACATTCAGTACTTC. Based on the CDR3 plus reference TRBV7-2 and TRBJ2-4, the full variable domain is GAGVSQSPSNKVTEKGKDVELRCDPISGHTALYWYRQSLGQGLEFLIYFQGNSAPDKSGLPSDRFSAERTGGSVSTLTIQRTQQEDSAVYLCASSHGTSGGKNIQYFGAGTRLSVL.

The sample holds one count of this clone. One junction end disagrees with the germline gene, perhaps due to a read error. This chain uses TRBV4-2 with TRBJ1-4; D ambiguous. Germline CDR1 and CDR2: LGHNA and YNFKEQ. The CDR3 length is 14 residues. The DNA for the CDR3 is TGTGCCAGCAACCAATTCGCCGCGGATGAAAAACTGTTTTTT. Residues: CASNQFAADEKLFF.

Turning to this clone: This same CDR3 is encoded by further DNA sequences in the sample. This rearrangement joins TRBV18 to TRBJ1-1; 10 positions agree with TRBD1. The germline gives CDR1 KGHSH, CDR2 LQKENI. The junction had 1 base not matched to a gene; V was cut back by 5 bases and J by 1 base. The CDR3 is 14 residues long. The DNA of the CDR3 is TGTGCCAGCTCAAGGGACAGGGGGAACACTGAAGCTTTCTTT. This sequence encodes CASSRDRGNTEAFF.

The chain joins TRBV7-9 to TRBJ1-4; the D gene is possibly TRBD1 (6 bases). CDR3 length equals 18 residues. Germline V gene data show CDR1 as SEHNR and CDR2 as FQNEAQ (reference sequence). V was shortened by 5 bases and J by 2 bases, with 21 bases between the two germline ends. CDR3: CASSTSQQGYVTNEKLFF. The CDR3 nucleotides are TGTGCCAGCAGCACCTCTCAACAGGGATATGTCACTAATGAAAAACTGTTTTTT.

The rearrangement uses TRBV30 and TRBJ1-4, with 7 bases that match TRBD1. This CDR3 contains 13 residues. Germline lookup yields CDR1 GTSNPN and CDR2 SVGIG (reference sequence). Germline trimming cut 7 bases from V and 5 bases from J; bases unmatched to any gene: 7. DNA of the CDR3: TGTGCCTCCAACAGGGGTTGGAATGAAAAACTGTTTTTT. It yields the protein CASNRGWNEKLFF.

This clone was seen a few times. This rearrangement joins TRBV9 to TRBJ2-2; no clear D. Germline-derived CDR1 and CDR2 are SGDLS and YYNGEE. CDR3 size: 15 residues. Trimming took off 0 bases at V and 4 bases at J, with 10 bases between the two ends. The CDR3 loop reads CASSVEMTVTGELFF. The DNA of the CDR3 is TGTGCCAGCAGCGTAGAAATGACTGTCACCGGGGAGCTGTTTTTT.

The chain's CDR3 is CASRPTGGATNEKLFF. For the CDR3, the DNA is TGTGCCAGCAGACCCACAGGGGGTGCAACTAATGAAAAACTGTTTTTT. This chain joins TRBV4-2 and TRBJ1-4; 8 positions agree with TRBD1. With 6 bases clipped from V and 0 bases from J, the junction kept 6 bases outside the gene matches. The CDR3 spans 16 residues. Germline assignment: CDR1 LGHNA and CDR2 YNFKEQ.

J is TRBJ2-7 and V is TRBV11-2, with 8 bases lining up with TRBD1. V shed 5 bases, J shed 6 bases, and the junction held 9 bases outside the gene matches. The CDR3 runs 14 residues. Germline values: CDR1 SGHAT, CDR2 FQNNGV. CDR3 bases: TGTGCCAGCAGCGAAAACCAGGGGGCCGCCGAGCAGTACTTC. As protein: CASSENQGAAEQYF.

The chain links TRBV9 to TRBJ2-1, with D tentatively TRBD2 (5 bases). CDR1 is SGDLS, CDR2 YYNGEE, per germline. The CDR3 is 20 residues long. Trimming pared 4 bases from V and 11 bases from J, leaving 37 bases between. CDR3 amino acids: CASSRHSGELRTVTTMKQFF. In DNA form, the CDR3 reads TGTGCCAGCAGCCGTCACTCCGGGGAACTACGGACGGTAACTACAATGAAGCAGTTCTTC.